This T cell receptor (beta chain) was captured by sequencing in a study of T cell responses to AZD1222 COVID-19 vaccine (dated by TCRdb to the early 2020s). For the wider study: AZD1222 recipients whose second dose came at about 4 weeks and those whose second dose came at about 12 weeks were combined into one group, since spike-specific TCR depth and breadth did not differ between the two schedules. A total of 233 trial participants underwent TCR sequencing, of whom under 220 had received two doses of AZD1222 and roughly 26 had received two doses of the MenACWY control vaccine. Trial participants were enrolled by age into 18-55, 56-69 and 70-plus year subgroups, with 148, 28 and 57 TCR-sequenced participants respectively.

Beyond this particular receptor, the publication reports: A significant rise in spike-specific TCR breadth and depth was observed after two AZD1222 doses relative to day 0 and relative to MenACWY recipients. The whole spike protein was spanned by vaccine-associated CD4 TCRs, and dominant responses were seen in regions 160-218 and 743-854. The 56-69-year group was small, and its depth increase did not reach significance, likely because of low power. Most participants were white British and females outnumbered males, and the authors suggested that clonal diversity may have been underestimated. Because no day 14 peak-response samples were available, repertoires were characterized only after the peak T cell response. Only five to seven AZD1222 recipients were SARS-CoV-2 seropositive at baseline, limiting conclusions about previously exposed vaccinees. Epitopes outside the regions mutated in the B.1.351 and B.1.1.7 variants were reportedly recognized by nearly half of the unique spike-specific TCRs.

Turning to this clone: This receptor's antigen is unknown. No much larger clonotype is one base removed from it; base qualities were not supplied.

Per the publication, the time point label means: baseline before first vaccination. Samples from vaccinated people were obtained from the UK trials COV001 and COV002, which included a single-blind randomized controlled phase 2/3 trial of AZD1222 (ChAdOx1 nCoV-19) in healthy adults. For TCRbeta chain sequencing, PBMC samples were collected from trial participants at day 0 and at day 28 after the second dose. The CDR3 regions of human TCRbeta chains were analyzed by immunosequencing. Concerning the study's data processing: TCRs in the repertoires were matched against a reference library of SARS-CoV-2-specific TCRs that had been generated with the MIRA antigen-specificity platform. Breadth was defined as the fraction of unique TCRs that were SARS-CoV-2-associated. Depth was defined as the fraction of total T cells that were SARS-CoV-2-associated. Using the MIRA data, every spike-specific TCR was mapped to the spike region that the TCR reacted to and assigned to either a CD4 or a CD8 class. Log10-transformed breadth and depth values were compared by one-way ANOVA with Sidak's multiple comparisons tests. TCRdb provides this immuneACCESS table in a form limited to in-frame rearrangements. Some clones are lacking; in checked studies, under half of them reflect an unresolved V gene, and why the rest are absent is not known. That table furnishes V, J and clone size, whereas the DNA furnished D and trimming. Present in this sample are under 200,000 clones, around 95% of which were seen just once. Approximately 0.64% of the sample is in the top ten clones.

CDR1 and CDR2 were assigned from the germline V gene as SGHVS and FQNEAQ. The CDR3 starts with the cysteine, ends with the phenylalanine, and has 14 residues. The read is trimmed to its CDR3 DNA, 42 bases read in frame from base 1. V and J lose 7 bases and 7 bases, and a span of 17 bases separates them. The TCR was taken from an adult in good health. Sequences were derived from peripheral blood, sampled on day 0 of AZD1222 vaccination. The V gene is TRBV7-8 and the J gene is TRBJ2-1; TRBD2 is perhaps the D gene, given 6 matching bases. The DNA reads TGTGCCAGCAAACTGGCGGGGAGAGATAATGAGCAGTTCTTC. Its protein reads: CASKLAGRDNEQFF.